This T cell receptor beta chain was sequenced during a study of response to subunit inactivated influenza vaccine. Regarding the study as a whole: With each seasonal influenza vaccination, the authors suggested, few new T cells are recruited.

This CDR3 comprises 10 residues. V lost 5 bases and J 3 bases, leaving 4 bases between the germline ends. Per the germline V gene, CDR1 is SQVTM and CDR2 is ANQGSEA. This clonotype was picked up many times. Its cognate antigen is unknown. TCRdb re-called the RT-PCR reads through MiXCR, storing one row per CDR3 protein. The data show 500,000 to 550,000 distinct CDR3 sequences, with about 8% seen just once and over 10% held by the top ten. The sequencing used PBMCs from blood, collected less than 30 months after vaccination. V gene TRBV29-1 combines with J gene TRBJ1-2, with no clear D. This receptor was obtained from a man in his fifties or sixties who received an inactivated influenza vaccine. CDR3 nucleotides: TGCAGCGTTCTCCACTATGGCTACACCTTC. Translating it yields CSVLHYGYTF.